This TCR beta chain was recorded in a study of T-cell memory formation after mild COVID-19. Whole-study findings and limits: A subset of responding clones appeared in pre-infection memory, suggesting cross-reactive memory joined. Contracting clones from day 15 to 85 had balanced CD4/CD8; later expanders favoured CD4+.

With 1 base removed from V and 2 bases from J, the gap between germline ends came to 12 bases. Germline V gene sequence: CDR1 LGHDT, CDR2 YNNKEL (reference sequence). The length of the CDR3 is 15 residues. Using its own MiXCR run on the 5' RACE reads, TCRdb lists one record per CDR3 protein. The sample holds fewer than 650,000 distinct CDR3 sequences, roughly 22% seen once. As for this clonotype: The antigen is not known.

Sequences were obtained from PBMCs or a T cell subset sorted from them (not recorded which). This receptor was identified in an adult woman who had mild COVID-19 (a few samples of this study predate the infection). Cell type and time point are not known. The chain is built from TRBV3-1 and TRBJ2-7, with D possibly TRBD1 on 5 matching bases. The CDR3 loop is CASSQVQGPTYEQYF. The CDR3 DNA reads TGTGCCAGCAGCCAAGTTCAGGGCCCTACCTACGAGCAGTACTTC.